This passage covers 32 T cell receptor beta chains from one sample sequenced in a study of identical twins. Using its own MiXCR run on the 5' RACE reads, TCRdb lists one record per CDR3 protein. The table lists about 520,000 distinct CDR3 sequences, approximately 22% of them singletons. These records were also assigned to another study, of T cells expressing NK-cell markers.

The sequenced material came from CD4+ T cells sorted from blood. Receptors were obtained from a woman aged 18-29 years in good health.

The CDR3 nucleotides are TGCGCCAGCAGCTCAGCGGGGCGTGAAGATACGCAGTATTTT. It yields the protein CASSSAGREDTQYF. The chain recombines TRBV5-1 with TRBJ2-3; 7 bases line up with TRBD2. The CDR3 spans 14 residues. Germline V gene lookup returns CDR1 SGHRS and CDR2 YFSETQ. The ends lost 3 bases at V and 5 bases at J; junction bases unmatched: 6.

CDR3 in amino acids: CAIRAGGQDEQFF. The CDR3 DNA is TGTGCCATCAGAGCGGGGGGGCAGGATGAGCAGTTCTTC. V usage is TRBV10-3 and J usage is TRBJ2-1; 10 positions agree with TRBD2. CDR1 and CDR2 (germline): ENHRY, SYGVKD. This CDR3 is built from 13 residues. After removal of 6 bases from V and 8 bases from J, the junction contained 4 bases not matched to a gene.

Only a few counts were recorded for this clonotype. The chain couples TRBV6-1 to TRBJ1-2, with TRBD1 identical over 8 bases. The V gene's germline CDR1 is MNHNS and CDR2 SASEGT. The CDR3 consists of 15 residues. V shed 5 bases, J shed 3 bases, and the junction held 8 bases outside the gene matches. As DNA, the CDR3 is TGTGCCAGCAGTACGCCGACAGGGGATCACTATGGCTACACCTTC. It codes for CASSTPTGDHYGYTF.

At least ten counts were recorded for this clonotype. The J gene is TRBJ1-5, the V gene TRBV6-1; no firm D call. This CDR3 contains 15 residues. Germline CDR1 and CDR2: MNHNS and SASEGT. V was clipped by 6 bases and J by 1 base, with 13 bases between them. The CDR3 sequence is CASSPTYTSNQPQHF. CDR3 coding DNA: TGTGCCAGCAGCCCGACCTACACAAGCAATCAGCCCCAGCATTTT.

This clonotype has more than one count but fewer than ten. The chain combines TRBV6-9 with TRBJ2-3, with a possible D match to TRBD1 (5 bases). CDR3 length: 17 amino acids. Deletions cut 7 bases from V and 1 base from J, with 21 bases between. CDR1 and CDR2 (germline): MNHGY, SVAAGI. The CDR3 sequence: CASIPTCIGHRTDTQYF. The CDR3 nucleotides are TGTGCCAGCATCCCAACTTGTATCGGACACCGCACAGATACGCAGTATTTT.

J is TRBJ2-3 and V is TRBV9; D is ambiguous. CDR1 and CDR2 (germline): SGDLS, YYNGEE. The CDR3 sequence is 15 residues long. V lost 0 bases to trimming and J lost 3 bases, with 11 bases between them. CDR3 nucleotides: TGTGCCAGCAGCGTAGGGCCAGGCTATACAGATACGCAGTATTTT. This sequence encodes CASSVGPGYTDTQYF. Complete variable domain (other parts from reference TRBV9 and TRBJ2-3): DSGVTQTPKHLITATGQRVTLRCSPRSGDLSVYWYQQSLDQGLQFLIQYYNGEERAKGNILERFSAQQFPDLHSELNLSSLELGDSALYFCASSVGPGYTDTQYFGPGTRLTVL.

DNA for the CDR3: TGTGCCAGCAGCGGCGGGGGGAGTGGTGAGACCCAGTACTTC. Translated: CASSGGGSGETQYF. The rearrangement joins TRBV11-2 to TRBJ2-5, with 8 bases lining up with TRBD2. V lost 5 bases, J lost 5 bases, and 7 bases stayed unmatched. The germline gives CDR1 SGHAT, CDR2 FQNNGV. This CDR3 is built from 14 residues.

This chain joins TRBV12-3 or TRBV12-4 and TRBJ1-2; 9 nucleotides match TRBD1. Trimming removed 7 bases from V and 4 bases from J; junction bases left unmatched: 7. The CDR3 loop spans 14 amino acids. CDR3 nucleotides: TGTGCCAGCACAAAACAGGGGGCGAGCTATGGCTACACCTTC. It translates to CASTKQGASYGYTF.

The CDR3 reads CASSLVRHEQFF. CDR3 DNA: TGTGCCAGCAGCTTGGTTCGACATGAGCAGTTCTTC. V gene TRBV12-3 or TRBV12-4 combines with J gene TRBJ2-1, with unresolved D. The ends were cut back, 6 bases at V and 8 bases at J, with 11 bases in the middle. This CDR3 region has 12 residues.

The chain is built from TRBV6-7 and TRBJ2-3; maybe TRBD2 (6 bases). TRBV6-7 carries the ORF label, with uncertain function. V lost 1 base to trimming and J lost 0 bases, with 8 bases between them. This CDR3 region has 15 residues. The DNA for the CDR3 is TGTGCCAGCAGTTACTGGCGGGAAAGCACAGATACGCAGTATTTT. As protein: CASSYWRESTDTQYF.

The V call is TRBV10-1, the J call TRBJ2-1; D remains ambiguous. CDR1 is WNHNN and CDR2 is SYGVQD in the germline V gene (reference sequence). This CDR3 contains 13 residues. V dropped 8 bases and J dropped 9 bases, with 17 bases sitting between them. The CDR3 here is CASSATLAGEQFF. DNA of the CDR3: TGCGCCAGCTCTGCCACCCTGGCTGGTGAGCAGTTCTTC.

This clonotype was observed a handful of times. The rearrangement joins TRBV6-6 to TRBJ2-5; a weak D match, TRBD1 (5 bases). V was cut by 5 bases and J by 6 bases, with 13 bases left in between. The CDR3 length is 13 residues. Germline values: CDR1 MNHNY, CDR2 SVGAGI (reference sequence). As DNA, the CDR3 is TGTGCCAGCAGTATGTCCAGGGATCAGACCCAGTACTTC. Translation gives CASSMSRDQTQYF.

Here the CDR3 reads CASSGGLAAADTQYF. The CDR3, as DNA: TGTGCCAGCAGCGGGGGACTAGCCGCGGCAGATACGCAGTATTTT. The V call is TRBV9, the J call TRBJ2-3, with TRBD2 matching 9 bases. CDR3 length equals 15 residues. V was pared by 3 bases and J by 4 bases, with 6 bases of the junction left unmatched. The germline V gene encodes CDR1 SGDLS and CDR2 YYNGEE.

The genes are TRBV2 and TRBJ2-2, with 10 nucleotides matching TRBD1. Germline CDR1 SNHLY, CDR2 FYNNEI. CDR3 length equals 15 residues. V lost 6 bases and J lost 5; bases outside the gene matches: 6. CDR3 in DNA: TGTGCCAGCAGATTAAGGGACAGGGGTACCGGGGAGCTGTTTTTT. It translates to CASRLRDRGTGELFF.

J is TRBJ2-5 and V is TRBV11-1; D unclear. The CDR3 length is 13 residues. From germline, CDR1 is SGHAT and CDR2 FQDESV (reference sequence). The V end was cut by 2 bases, the J end by 6 bases, with 10 bases between. The CDR3 sequence is CASSLTSRQTQYF. The CDR3, as DNA: TGTGCCAGCAGCTTAACTTCGAGGCAGACCCAGTACTTC.

This clonotype was seen more than once but under ten times. The chain recombines TRBV20-1 with TRBJ2-3; 10 bases are a match to TRBD2. V trimming: 6 bases; J trimming: 5 bases; junction bases outside the gene matches: 20. Germline values: CDR1 DFQATT, CDR2 SNEGSKA (reference sequence). This CDR3 has 18 amino acids. The CDR3 coding sequence is TGCAGTGCCTCCCCCAGAGCGCTAGCGGGAGCCACCGGAGATACGCAGTATTTT. It yields the protein CSASPRALAGATGDTQYF.

This chain connects TRBV12-3 or TRBV12-4 to TRBJ1-5; 8 bases are shared with TRBD1. The CDR3 totals 13 residues. V was clipped by 3 bases and J by 7 bases; unmatched bases: 2. CDR3 DNA sequence: TGTGCCAGCAGTTTTGACAGGGGCCAGCCCCAGCATTTT. Translating it yields CASSFDRGQPQHF.

The V and J genes are TRBV12-3 or TRBV12-4 and TRBJ2-4; 9 bases align to TRBD2. This CDR3 has 14 residues. V shed 1 base, J shed 12 bases, and the junction held 7 bases outside the gene matches. In DNA, the CDR3 is TGTGCCAGCAGTTTAGACCGGCTAGCGGGAAGTCAGTACTTC. As protein: CASSLDRLAGSQYF.

The chain is built from TRBV6-2 or TRBV6-3 and TRBJ2-1; D gene uncertain. V lost 8 bases to trimming and J lost 8 bases, with 13 bases between them. The CDR3 consists of 12 residues. Germline loops: CDR1 MNHEY, CDR2 SVGEGT. The CDR3 reads CASRADLDEQFF. In DNA form, the CDR3 reads TGTGCCAGCCGGGCCGACTTGGATGAGCAGTTCTTC.

This chain uses TRBV18 with TRBJ2-6; D call uncertain. Germline V gene data show CDR1 as KGHSH and CDR2 as LQKENI. The germline V and J ends were trimmed by 3 bases and 0 bases, with 3 bases remaining between them. CDR3 size: 14 residues. The CDR3 spells CASSPVSGANVLTF. The CDR3 DNA follows: TGTGCCAGCTCACCCGTCTCTGGGGCCAACGTCCTGACTTTC.

The sample holds many counts of this clonotype. The chain carries TRBV5-1 and TRBJ2-2, with D uncertain. V lost 3 bases, J lost 2 bases, and 2 bases lay in between. Per the germline V gene, CDR1 is SGHRS and CDR2 is YFSETQ. CDR3 length: 12 amino acids. In nucleotides, the CDR3 is TGCGCCAGCAGCTACAACACCGGGGAGCTGTTTTTT. Residues: CASSYNTGELFF.

This clonotype was seen more than once but under ten times. Here the CDR3 DNA reads TGTGCCAGCAGCTTAGCGAGGGACAGGGCCTACGAGCAGTACTTC. Residues: CASSLARDRAYEQYF. The J gene is TRBJ2-7, the V gene TRBV7-2, with 9 positions matching TRBD1. V was clipped by 0 bases and J by 2 bases; unmatched bases: 2. This CDR3 spans 15 amino acids. Germline CDR1 is SGHTA and CDR2 is FQGNSA. Full variable domain (outside the CDR3, taken from reference TRBV7-2 and TRBJ2-7): GAGVSQSPSNKVTEKGKDVELRCDPISGHTALYWYRQSLGQGLEFLIYFQGNSAPDKSGLPSDRFSAERTGGSVSTLTIQRTQQEDSAVYLCASSLARDRAYEQYFGPGTRLTVT.

This clonotype was counted only a few times. V gene TRBV7-8 combines with J gene TRBJ2-1, with TRBD1 identical over 7 bases. Germline-derived CDR1 and CDR2 are SGHVS and FQNEAQ. Trimming took 5 bases from V and 1 from J; bases not matched to a gene: 11. The CDR3 spans 17 residues. CDR3 protein: CASSPRSGQISYNEQFF. CDR3 bases: TGTGCCAGCAGCCCAAGGTCGGGACAGATTTCCTACAATGAGCAGTTCTTC.

This clonotype was counted only a few times. J is TRBJ2-1 and V is TRBV20-1, with 11 bases that match TRBD1. This CDR3 comprises 14 residues. Germline CDR1 and CDR2: DFQATT and SNEGSKA (reference sequence). V lost 5 bases and J lost 7; bases outside the gene matches: 7. The CDR3 nucleotides are TGCAGTGCTCCTTGGACAGGGGGCAGTAATGAGCAGTTCTTC. This gives the protein CSAPWTGGSNEQFF.

This clonotype was seen more than once but under ten times. V gene TRBV20-1 combines with J gene TRBJ2-1; D unresolved. The V gene's germline CDR1 is DFQATT and CDR2 SNEGSKA (reference sequence). CDR3 size: 11 residues. V gave up 6 bases and J gave up 12 bases, with 15 bases separating them. The CDR3 coding sequence is TGCAGTGCAAAAGACGTACCGATGCAGTTCTTC. Translation gives CSAKDVPMQFF.

This chain links TRBV2 with TRBJ2-2, with D possibly being TRBD1 or TRBD2 (5 bases each). Per germline, CDR1 SNHLY and CDR2 FYNNEI. Trimming removed 6 bases from V and 0 bases from J, with 11 bases in between. The CDR3 covers 15 residues. CDR3 in amino acids: CASRAGTTNTGELFF. The CDR3 nucleotides read TGTGCCAGCAGGGCCGGGACGACGAACACCGGGGAGCTGTTTTTT. The entire variable domain, with the rest obtained from reference TRBV2 and TRBJ2-2, is as follows: EPEVTQTPSHQVTQMGQEVILRCVPISNHLYFYWYRQILGQKVEFLVSFYNNEISEKSEIFDDQFSVERPDGSNFTLKIRSTKLEDSAMYFCASRAGTTNTGELFFGEGSRLTVL.

Only a few counts were recorded for this clonotype. The rearrangement joins TRBV30 to TRBJ1-1; D is ambiguous. CDR1 and CDR2 (germline): GTSNPN, SVGIG (reference sequence). The CDR3 covers 12 residues. V lost 2 bases, J lost 7 bases, and 11 bases lay in between. Here the CDR3 reads CAWSFGRLEAFF. The CDR3, as DNA: TGTGCCTGGAGTTTCGGACGGCTTGAAGCTTTCTTT.

The chain is built from TRBV7-9 and TRBJ2-3, with unresolved D. CDR1 is SEHNR, CDR2 FQNEAQ, per germline (reference sequence). The V end lost 7 bases, the J end lost 3 bases, and 8 bases lay between the germline ends. There are 12 residues in the CDR3. The CDR3 loop reads CASNRGTDTQYF. In DNA form, the CDR3 reads TGTGCCAGCAACCGAGGTACAGATACGCAGTATTTT.

This clonotype was counted ten times or more. The genes are TRBV29-1 and TRBJ2-7; no reliable D call. The CDR3 has 11 amino acids. Between the trimmed V and J ends, which lost 7 bases and 9 bases, there was a span of 16 bases. CDR1 SQVTM and CDR2 ANQGSEA come from the germline V gene. CDR3 sequence: CSADSDGRQYF. CDR3 DNA sequence: TGCAGCGCCGACTCGGATGGCCGGCAGTACTTC.

A few counts support this clonotype. The gene calls are TRBV6-6 and TRBJ1-1; unclear D gene. Germline V lookup: CDR1 MNHNY, CDR2 SVGAGI (reference sequence). Between the trimmed V and J ends, which lost 6 bases and 3 bases, there was a span of 11 bases. There are 13 residues in the CDR3. Here the CDR3 DNA reads TGTGCCAGCAGGACCCACGGGGACACTGAAGCTTTCTTT. Protein sequence: CASRTHGDTEAFF.

The chain carries TRBV7-9 and TRBJ1-3; D uncertain. Germline lookup yields CDR1 SEHNR and CDR2 FQNEAQ (reference sequence). The CDR3 totals 13 residues. The V gene lost 8 bases and the J gene lost 0 bases, with 8 bases spanning the gap. The DNA for the CDR3 is TGTGCCAGCCACTGGAGCTCTGGAAACACCATATATTTT. Its translation is CASHWSSGNTIYF.

The gene calls are TRBV6-5 and TRBJ2-2; 7 nucleotides align to TRBD1. CDR3 length: 16 residues. Germline CDR1 is MNHEY and CDR2 is SVGAGI. V lost 0 bases, J lost 4 bases, and 5 bases stayed unmatched. The DNA for the CDR3 is TGTGCCAGCAGTTACTCCGTACAGGGGCGCACCGGGGAGCTGTTTTTT. This gives the protein CASSYSVQGRTGELFF.